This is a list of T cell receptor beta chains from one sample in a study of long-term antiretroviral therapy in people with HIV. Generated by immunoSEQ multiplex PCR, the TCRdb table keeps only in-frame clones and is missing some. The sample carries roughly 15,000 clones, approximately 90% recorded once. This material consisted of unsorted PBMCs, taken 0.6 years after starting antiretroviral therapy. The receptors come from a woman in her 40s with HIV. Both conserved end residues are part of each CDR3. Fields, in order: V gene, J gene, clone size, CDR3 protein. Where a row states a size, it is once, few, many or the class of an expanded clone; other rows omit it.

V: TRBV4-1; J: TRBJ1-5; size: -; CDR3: CASSQEGLGQPQHF
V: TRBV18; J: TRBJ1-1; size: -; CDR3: CASSKLYSAEAFF
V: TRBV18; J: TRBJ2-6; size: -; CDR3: CASSPLSGANVLTF
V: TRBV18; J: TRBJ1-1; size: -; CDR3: CASSLGGNTEAFF
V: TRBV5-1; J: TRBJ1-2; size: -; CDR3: CASSLEPLSQGGYTF
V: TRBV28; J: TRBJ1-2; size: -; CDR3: CASSIAEGYTF
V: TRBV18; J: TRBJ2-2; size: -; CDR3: CASSRQTTNTGELFF
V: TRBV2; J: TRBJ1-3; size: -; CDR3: CASSDQAGTGNTIYF
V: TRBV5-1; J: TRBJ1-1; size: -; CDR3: CASSLWGQGETEAFF
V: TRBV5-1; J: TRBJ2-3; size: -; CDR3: CASSTGLAGGLARDTQYF
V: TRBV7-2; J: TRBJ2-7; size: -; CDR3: CASSLVATSYEQYF
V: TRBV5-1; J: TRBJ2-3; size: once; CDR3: CASSFESKRDTQYF
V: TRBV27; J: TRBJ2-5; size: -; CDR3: CASSAGGDTRETQYF
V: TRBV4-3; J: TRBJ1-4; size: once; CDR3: CASSLGQGNEKLFF
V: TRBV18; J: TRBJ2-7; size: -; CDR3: CASSPPGTSYEQYF
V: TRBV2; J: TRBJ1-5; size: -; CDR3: CASSDPGTADSNQPQHF
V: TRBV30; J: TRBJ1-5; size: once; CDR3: CAWSGMGSNQPQHF
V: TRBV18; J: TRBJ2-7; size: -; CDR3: CASSRGVFDEQYF
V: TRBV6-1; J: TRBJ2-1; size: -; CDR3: CASSDRGTSGWNEQFF
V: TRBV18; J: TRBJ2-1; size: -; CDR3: CASSPAHGTVDNEQFF
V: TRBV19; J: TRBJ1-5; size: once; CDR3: CASSVDRGFGNQPQHF
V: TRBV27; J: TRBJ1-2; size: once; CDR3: CASSFQKEDGYTF
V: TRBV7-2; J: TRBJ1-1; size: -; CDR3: CASSLELNTEAFF
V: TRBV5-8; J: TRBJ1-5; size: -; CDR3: CASSLEGVIGGRMNQPQHF
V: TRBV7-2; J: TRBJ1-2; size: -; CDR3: CASSRAPYGYTF
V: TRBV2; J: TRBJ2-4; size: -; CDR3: CASMSGVRVAKNIQYF
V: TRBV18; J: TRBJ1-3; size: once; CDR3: CASSPAGSSSGNTIYF
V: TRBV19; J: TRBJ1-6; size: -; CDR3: CASSIAPRRSNSPLHF
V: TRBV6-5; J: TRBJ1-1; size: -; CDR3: CASSENPAQAEAFF
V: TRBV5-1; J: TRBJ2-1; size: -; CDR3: CASSLGLALPEQFF
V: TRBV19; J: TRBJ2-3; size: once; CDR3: CASSILGGLPTDTQYF
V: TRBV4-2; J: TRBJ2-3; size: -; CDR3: CASSRGGLDSTDTQYF
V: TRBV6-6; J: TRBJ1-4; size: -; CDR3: CASSRDREYNEKLFF
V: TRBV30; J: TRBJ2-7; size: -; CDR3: CAWSVRYEQYF
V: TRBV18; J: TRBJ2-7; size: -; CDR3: CASSAGTETSYEQYF
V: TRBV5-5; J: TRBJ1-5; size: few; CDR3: CASSLVADQPQHF
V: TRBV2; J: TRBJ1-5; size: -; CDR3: CASSFRRGSNQPQHF
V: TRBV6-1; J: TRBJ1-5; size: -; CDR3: CASSERFSNQPQHF
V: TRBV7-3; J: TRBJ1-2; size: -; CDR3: CASSSKGGAYGYTF
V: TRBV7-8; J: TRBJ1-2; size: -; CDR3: CASSPHPTSGGYTF
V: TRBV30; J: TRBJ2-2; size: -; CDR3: CAWSVIHPSGELFF
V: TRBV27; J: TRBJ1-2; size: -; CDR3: CASSSSPGGSYGYTF
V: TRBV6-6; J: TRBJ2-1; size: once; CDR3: CASSSTGTSGNNEQFF
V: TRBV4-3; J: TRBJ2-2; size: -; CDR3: CASSQGTSGGELFF
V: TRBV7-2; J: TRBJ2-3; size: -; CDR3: CASSPLAGGFTDTQYF
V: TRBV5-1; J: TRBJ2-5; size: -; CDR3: CASSYYGLAEETQYF
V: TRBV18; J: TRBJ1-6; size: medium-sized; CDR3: CASSPPPRGKNSPLHF
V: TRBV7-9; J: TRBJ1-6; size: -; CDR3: CASSLERTSPLHF
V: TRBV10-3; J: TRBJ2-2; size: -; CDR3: CAISARHTNTGELFF
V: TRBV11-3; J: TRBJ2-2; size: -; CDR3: CASSSKMTAPGELFF
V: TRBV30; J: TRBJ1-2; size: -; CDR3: CAWRGTELYGYTF
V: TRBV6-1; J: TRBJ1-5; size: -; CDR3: CAALEGSNSNQPQHF
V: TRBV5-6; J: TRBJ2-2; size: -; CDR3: CASSYSGTEFTGELFF
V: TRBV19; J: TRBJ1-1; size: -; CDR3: CASSAQGGGTEAFF
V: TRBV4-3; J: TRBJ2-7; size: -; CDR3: CASSQGAHEQYF
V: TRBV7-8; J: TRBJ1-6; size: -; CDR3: CASSLRQTYNSPLHF
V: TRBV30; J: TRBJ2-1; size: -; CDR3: CAWSDDRLAGVQFF
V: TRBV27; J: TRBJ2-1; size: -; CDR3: CASLGSLNNEQFF
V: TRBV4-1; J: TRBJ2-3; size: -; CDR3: CASSQVSGTDTQYF
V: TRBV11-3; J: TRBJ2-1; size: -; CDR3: CASSLDHQDTSEQFF